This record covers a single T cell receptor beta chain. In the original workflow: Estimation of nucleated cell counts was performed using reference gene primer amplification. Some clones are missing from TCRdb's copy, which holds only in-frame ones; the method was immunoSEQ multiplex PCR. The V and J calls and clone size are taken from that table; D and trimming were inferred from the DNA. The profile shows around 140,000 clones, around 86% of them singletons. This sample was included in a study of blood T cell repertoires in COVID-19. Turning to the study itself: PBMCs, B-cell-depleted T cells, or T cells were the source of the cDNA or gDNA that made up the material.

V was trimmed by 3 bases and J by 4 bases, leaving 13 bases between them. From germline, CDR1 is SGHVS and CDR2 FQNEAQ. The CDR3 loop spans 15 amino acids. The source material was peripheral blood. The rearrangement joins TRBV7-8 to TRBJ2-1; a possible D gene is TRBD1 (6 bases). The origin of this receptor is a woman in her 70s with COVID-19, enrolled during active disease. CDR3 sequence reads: CASSLGTTLYNEQFF. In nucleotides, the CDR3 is TGTGCCAGCAGCTTGGGGACAACCCTTTACAATGAGCAGTTCTTC.